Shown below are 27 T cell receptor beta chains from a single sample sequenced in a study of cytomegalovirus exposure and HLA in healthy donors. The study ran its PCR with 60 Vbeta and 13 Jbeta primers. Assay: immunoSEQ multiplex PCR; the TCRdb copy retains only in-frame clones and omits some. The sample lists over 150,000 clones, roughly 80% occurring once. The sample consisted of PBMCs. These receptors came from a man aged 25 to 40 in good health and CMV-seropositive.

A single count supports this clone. The DNA for the CDR3 is TGTGCCAGCAGTCCCGGGACTAGCGGACGGGCCTACGAGCAGTACTTC. Its protein product is CASSPGTSGRAYEQYF. This sequence joins TRBV7-2 and TRBJ2-7, with 11 positions matching TRBD2. The CDR3 runs to 16 residues. Looked up from germline, CDR1 is SGHTA and CDR2 is FQGNSA. The V gene end was trimmed by 6 bases and the J gene end by 2 bases; junction bases not matched to a gene: 9.

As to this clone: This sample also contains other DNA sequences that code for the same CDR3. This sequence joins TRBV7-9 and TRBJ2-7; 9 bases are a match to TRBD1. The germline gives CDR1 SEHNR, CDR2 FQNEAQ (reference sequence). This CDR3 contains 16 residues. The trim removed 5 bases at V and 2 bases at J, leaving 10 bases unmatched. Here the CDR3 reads CASSQGTGQTTYEQYF. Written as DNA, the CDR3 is TGTGCCAGCAGCCAAGGGACAGGGCAAACCACCTACGAGCAGTACTTC. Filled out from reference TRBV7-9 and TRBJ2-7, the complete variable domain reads DTGVSQNPRHKITKRGQNVTFRCDPISEHNRLYWYRQTLGQGPEFLTYFQNEAQLEKSRLLSDRFSAERPKGSFSTLEIQRTEQGDSAMYLCASSQGTGQTTYEQYFGPGTRLTVT.

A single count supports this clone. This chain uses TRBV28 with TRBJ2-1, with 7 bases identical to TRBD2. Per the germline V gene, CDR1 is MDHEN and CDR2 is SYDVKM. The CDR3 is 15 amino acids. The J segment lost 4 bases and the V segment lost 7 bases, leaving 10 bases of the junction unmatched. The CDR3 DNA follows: TGTGCCAGCATCCCGGGACCCGGGAGGTACAATGAGCAGTTCTTC. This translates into CASIPGPGRYNEQFF.

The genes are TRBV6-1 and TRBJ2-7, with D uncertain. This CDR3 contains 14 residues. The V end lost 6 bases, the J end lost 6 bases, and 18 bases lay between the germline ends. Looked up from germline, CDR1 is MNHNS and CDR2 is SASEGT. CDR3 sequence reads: CASSPRGSIREQYF. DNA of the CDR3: TGTGCCAGCAGCCCCCGCGGATCGATCCGCGAGCAGTACTTC.

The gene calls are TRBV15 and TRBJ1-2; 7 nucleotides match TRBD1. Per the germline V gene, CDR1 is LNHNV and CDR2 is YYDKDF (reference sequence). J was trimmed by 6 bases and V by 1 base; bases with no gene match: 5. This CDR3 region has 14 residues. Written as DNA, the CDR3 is TGTGCCACCAGCAGAGCAGGGGGATTCGATGGCTACACCTTC. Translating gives CATSRAGGFDGYTF.

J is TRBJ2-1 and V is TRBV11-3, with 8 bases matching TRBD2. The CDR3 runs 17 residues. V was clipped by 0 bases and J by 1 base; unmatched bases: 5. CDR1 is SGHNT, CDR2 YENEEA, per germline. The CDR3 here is CASSLDSGGGSYNEQFF. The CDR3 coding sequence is TGTGCCAGCAGCTTAGACAGTGGCGGGGGGTCCTACAATGAGCAGTTCTTC.

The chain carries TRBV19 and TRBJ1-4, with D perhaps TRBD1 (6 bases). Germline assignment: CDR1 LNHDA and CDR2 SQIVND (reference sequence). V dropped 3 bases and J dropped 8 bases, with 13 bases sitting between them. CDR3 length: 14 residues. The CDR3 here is CASSMGDTAEKLFF. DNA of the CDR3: TGTGCCAGTAGTATGGGGGACACCGCAGAAAAACTGTTTTTT.

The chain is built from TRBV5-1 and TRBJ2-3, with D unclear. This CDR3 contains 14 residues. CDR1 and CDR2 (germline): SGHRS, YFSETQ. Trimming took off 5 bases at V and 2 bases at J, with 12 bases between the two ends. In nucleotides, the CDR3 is TGCGCCAGCAGGCCCTTCCCAGTCACAGATACGCAGTATTTT. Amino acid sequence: CASRPFPVTDTQYF.

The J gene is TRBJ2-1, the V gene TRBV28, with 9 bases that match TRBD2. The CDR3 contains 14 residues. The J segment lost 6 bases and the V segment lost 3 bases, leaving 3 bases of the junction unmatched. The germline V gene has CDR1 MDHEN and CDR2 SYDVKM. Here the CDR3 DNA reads TGTGCCAGCAGTTTGGGACTAGCCTCCAATGAGCAGTTCTTC. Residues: CASSLGLASNEQFF. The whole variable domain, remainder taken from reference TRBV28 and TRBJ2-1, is DVKVTQSSRYLVKRTGEKVFLECVQDMDHENMFWYRQDPGLGLRLIYFSYDVKMKEKGDIPEGYSVSREKKERFSLILESASTNQTSMYLCASSLGLASNEQFFGPGTRLTVL.

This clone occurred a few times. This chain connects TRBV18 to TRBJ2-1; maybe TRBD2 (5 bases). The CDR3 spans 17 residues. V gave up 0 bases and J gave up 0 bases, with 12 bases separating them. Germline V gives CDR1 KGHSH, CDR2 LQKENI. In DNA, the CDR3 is TGTGCCAGCTCACCACCCCGGGAATTGGGCTCCTACAATGAGCAGTTCTTC. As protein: CASSPPRELGSYNEQFF. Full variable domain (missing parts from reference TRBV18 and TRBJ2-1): NAGVMQNPRHLVRRRGQEARLRCSPMKGHSHVYWYRQLPEEGLKFMVYLQKENIIDESGMPKERFSAEFPKEGPSILRIQQVVRGDSAAYFCASSPPRELGSYNEQFFGPGTRLTVL.

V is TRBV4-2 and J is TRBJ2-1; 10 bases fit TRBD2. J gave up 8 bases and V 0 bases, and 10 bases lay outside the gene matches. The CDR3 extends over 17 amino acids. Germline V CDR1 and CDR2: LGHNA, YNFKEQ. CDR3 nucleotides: TGTGCCAGCAGCCAAGAGGAGCTGCTAGCGGGAGTACATGAGCAGTTCTTC. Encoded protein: CASSQEELLAGVHEQFF.

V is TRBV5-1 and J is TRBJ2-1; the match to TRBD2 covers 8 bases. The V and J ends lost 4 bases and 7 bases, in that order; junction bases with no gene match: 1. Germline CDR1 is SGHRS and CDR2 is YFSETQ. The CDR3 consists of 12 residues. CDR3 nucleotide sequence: TGCGCCAGCAGCCCGGGGGGGAATGAGCAGTTCTTC. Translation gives CASSPGGNEQFF.

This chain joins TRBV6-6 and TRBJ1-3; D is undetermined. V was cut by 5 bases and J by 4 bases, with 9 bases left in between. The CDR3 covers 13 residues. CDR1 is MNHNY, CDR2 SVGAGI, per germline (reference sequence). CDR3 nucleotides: TGTGCCAGCAGTCTTACGACAGGAAACACCATATATTTT. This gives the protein CASSLTTGNTIYF.

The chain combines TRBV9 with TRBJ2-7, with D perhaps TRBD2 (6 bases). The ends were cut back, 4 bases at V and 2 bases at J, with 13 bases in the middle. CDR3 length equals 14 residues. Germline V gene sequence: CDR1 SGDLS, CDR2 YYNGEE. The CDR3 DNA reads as TGTGCCAGCAGCCCCGGAGGGCTACCCTACGAGCAGTACTTC. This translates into CASSPGGLPYEQYF.

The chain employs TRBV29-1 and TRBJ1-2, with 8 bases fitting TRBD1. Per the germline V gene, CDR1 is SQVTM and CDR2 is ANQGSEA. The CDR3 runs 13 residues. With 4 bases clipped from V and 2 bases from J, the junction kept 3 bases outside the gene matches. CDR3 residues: CSVGQGINYGYTF. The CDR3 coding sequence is TGCAGCGTTGGACAGGGGATCAACTATGGCTACACCTTC.

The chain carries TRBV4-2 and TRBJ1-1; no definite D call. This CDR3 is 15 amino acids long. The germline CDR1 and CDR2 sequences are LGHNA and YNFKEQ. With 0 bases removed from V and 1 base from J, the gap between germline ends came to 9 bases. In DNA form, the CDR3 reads TGTGCCAGCAGCCAAGATCGTCCTTCGAACACTGAAGCTTTCTTT. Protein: CASSQDRPSNTEAFF.

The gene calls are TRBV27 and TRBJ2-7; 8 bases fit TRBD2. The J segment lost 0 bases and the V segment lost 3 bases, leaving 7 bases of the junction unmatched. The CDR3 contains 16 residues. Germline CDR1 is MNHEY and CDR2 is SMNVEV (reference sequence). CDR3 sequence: CASSLSGTRSSYEQYF. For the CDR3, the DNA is TGTGCCAGCAGTTTGAGCGGGACTAGGAGCTCCTACGAGCAGTACTTC.

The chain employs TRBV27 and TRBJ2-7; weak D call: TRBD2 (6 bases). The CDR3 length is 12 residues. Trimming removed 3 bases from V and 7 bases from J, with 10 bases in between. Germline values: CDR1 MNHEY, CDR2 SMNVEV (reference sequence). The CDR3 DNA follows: TGTGCCAGCAGTTTCGTCGGGGGAGAGCAGTACTTC. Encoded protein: CASSFVGGEQYF.

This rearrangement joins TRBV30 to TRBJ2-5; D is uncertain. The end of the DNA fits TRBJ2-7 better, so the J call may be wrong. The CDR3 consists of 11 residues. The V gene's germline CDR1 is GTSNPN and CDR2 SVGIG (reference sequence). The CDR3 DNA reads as TGTGCCTGGGAGGAATCCTACGAGCAGTACTTC. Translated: CAWEESYEQYF.

CDR3 residues: CASSLDSAGNTIYF. The CDR3 nucleotides read TGTGCCAGCAGCTTAGATTCTGCTGGAAACACCATATATTTT. The chain couples TRBV11-2 to TRBJ1-3; no clear D gene. Germline-derived CDR1 and CDR2 are SGHAT and FQNNGV. This CDR3 has 14 residues. The germline V and J ends were trimmed by 0 bases and 2 bases, with 5 bases remaining between them.

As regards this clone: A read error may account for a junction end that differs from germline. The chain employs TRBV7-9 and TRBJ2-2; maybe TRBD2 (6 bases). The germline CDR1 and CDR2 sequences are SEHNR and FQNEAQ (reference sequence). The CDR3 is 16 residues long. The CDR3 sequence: CSSSLGPSDDTGELFF. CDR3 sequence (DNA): TGTTCCAGCAGCTTAGGTCCTAGCGATGACACCGGGGAGCTGTTTTTT.

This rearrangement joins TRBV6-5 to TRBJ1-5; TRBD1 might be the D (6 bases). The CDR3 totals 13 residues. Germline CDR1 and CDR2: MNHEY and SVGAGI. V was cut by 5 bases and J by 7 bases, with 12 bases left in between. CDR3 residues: CASSEQGGQPQHF. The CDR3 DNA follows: TGTGCCAGCAGTGAACAGGGTGGCCAGCCCCAGCATTTT.

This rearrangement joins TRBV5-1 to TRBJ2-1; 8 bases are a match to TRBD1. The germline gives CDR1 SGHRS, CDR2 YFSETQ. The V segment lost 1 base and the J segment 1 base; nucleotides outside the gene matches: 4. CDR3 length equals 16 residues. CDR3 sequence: CASSLSRDRSYNEQFF. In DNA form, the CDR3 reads TGCGCCAGCAGCTTGTCCCGGGACAGGTCCTACAATGAGCAGTTCTTC.

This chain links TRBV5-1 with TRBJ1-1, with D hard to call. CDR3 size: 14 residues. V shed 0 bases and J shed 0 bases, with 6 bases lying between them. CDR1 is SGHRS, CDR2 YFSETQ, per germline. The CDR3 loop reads CASSLDSMNTEAFF. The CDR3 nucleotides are TGCGCCAGCAGCTTGGACAGTATGAACACTGAAGCTTTCTTT.

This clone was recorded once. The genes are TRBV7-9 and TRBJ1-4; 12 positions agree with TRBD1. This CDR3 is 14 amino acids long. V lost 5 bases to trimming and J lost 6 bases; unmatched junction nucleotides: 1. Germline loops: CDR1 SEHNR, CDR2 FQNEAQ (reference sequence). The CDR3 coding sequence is TGTGCCAGCAGCAGGGACAGGGGGCATGAAAAACTGTTTTTT. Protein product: CASSRDRGHEKLFF.

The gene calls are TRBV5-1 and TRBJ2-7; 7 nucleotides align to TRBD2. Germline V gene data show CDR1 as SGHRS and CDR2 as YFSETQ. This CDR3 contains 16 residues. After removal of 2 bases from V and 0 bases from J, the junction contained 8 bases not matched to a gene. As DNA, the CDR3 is TGCGCCAGCAGCTTCCGGGGGGACTCGGGCTCCTACGAGCAGTACTTC. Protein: CASSFRGDSGSYEQYF.

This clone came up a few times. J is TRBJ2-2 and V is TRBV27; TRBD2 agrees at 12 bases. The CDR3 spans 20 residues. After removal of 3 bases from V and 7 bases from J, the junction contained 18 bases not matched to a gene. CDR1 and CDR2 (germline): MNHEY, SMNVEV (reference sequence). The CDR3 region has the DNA TGTGCCAGCAGTTTTGGACTAGCGGGGACCCTACCCAGAAACGGCGGGGAGCTGTTTTTT. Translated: CASSFGLAGTLPRNGGELFF.